The subject of this entry is one T cell receptor (beta chain). The antigen is unknown. Blood libraries mostly used roughly 440 ng genomic DNA, six replicates each. Repertoires were generated with immunoSEQ multiplex PCR, while TCRdb's copy carries only in-frame clones and drops some. In the table there are some 33,000 clones, around four fifths of which are singletons. The data originate from a study of neoadjuvant anti-PD-1 for oral cavity cancer. Regarding time point: after neoadjuvant nivolumab, at surgical resection. Patients had newly diagnosed, untreated stage II-IVA oral cavity squamous cell carcinoma. This CDR3 has 15 residues. V was clipped by 4 bases and J by 1 base; unmatched bases: 6. Germline CDR1 LNHDA, CDR2 SQIVND (reference sequence). Findings of the study overall: Post-nivolumab, blood T cell clonality was significantly elevated in non-responders.

The rearrangement links TRBV19 to TRBJ2-5, with 7 bases aligning to TRBD2. The sample in question was PBMCs, obtained after nivolumab (anti-PD-1) treatment. The receptor was isolated from a person aged 40-85 years with oral cavity squamous cell carcinoma. The CDR3 sequence: CASSTPSSGQETQYF. In DNA, the CDR3 is TGTGCCAGTAGTACGCCTTCTAGCGGCCAAGAGACCCAGTACTTC.